This T cell receptor (beta chain) was obtained from a study of siplizumab effects on memory and regulatory T cells. Details on this clone: Its matching antigen is unknown.

The germline V gene has CDR1 SEHNR and CDR2 FQNEAQ (reference sequence). Trimming removed 4 bases from V and 0 bases from J, with 12 bases in between. The CDR3 spans 16 residues. Around 10^5 TCR templates per sample were assayed. Data came from immunoSEQ multiplex PCR; TCRdb stores just in-frame clones and leaves some out. Here the sample spans some 100,000 clones, 92% being singletons. Findings of the study overall: Among sequences traceable to unstimulated CD4+ memory cells, alloreactive ones were significantly reduced by siplizumab. Unstimulated subsets were the mapping target of only a minor fraction of alloreactive clones. Neither a naive nor a memory phenotype was assignable to roughly 80-95% of proliferating CD4+ or CD8+ clones.

The V gene is TRBV7-9, the J gene TRBJ1-4; D might be TRBD1 (5 bases). What was sequenced was Tregs sorted from blood. The receptor was derived from a human donor in good health. Here the CDR3 DNA reads TGTGCCAGCAGCTCGCGAGACAGCGCAACTAATGAAAAACTGTTTTTT. This codes for CASSSRDSATNEKLFF.